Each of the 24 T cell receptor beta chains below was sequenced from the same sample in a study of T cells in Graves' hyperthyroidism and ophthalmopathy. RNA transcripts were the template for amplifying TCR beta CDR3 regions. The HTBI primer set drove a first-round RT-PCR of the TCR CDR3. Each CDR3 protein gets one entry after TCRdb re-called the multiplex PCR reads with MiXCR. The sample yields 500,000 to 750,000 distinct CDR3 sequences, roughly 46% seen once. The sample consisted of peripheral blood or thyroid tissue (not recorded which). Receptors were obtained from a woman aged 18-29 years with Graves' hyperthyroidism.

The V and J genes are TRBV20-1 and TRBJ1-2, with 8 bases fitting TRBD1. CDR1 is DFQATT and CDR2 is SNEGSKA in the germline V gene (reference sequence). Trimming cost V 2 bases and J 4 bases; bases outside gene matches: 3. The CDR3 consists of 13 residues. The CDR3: CSARRTGSYGYTF. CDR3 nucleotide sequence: TGCAGTGCTAGACGGACAGGGAGCTATGGCTACACCTTC.

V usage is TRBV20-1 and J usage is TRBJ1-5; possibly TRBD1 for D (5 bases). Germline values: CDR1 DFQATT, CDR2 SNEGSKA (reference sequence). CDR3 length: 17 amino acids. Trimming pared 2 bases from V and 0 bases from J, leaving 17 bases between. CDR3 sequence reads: CSARKTSGANSNQPQHF. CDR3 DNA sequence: TGCAGTGCTAGAAAGACTAGCGGGGCGAATAGCAATCAGCCCCAGCATTTT.

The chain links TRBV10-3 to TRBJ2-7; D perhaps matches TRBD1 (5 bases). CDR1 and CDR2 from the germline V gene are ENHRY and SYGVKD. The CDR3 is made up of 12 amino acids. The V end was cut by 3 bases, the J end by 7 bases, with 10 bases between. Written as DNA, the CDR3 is TGTGCCATCAGTGAACAGGCGAATGAGCAGTACTTC. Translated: CAISEQANEQYF.

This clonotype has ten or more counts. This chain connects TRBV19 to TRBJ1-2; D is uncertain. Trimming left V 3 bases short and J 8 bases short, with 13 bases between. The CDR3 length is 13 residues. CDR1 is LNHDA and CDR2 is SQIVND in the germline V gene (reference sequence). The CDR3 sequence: CASSIEGRVGYTF. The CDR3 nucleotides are TGTGCCAGTAGTATTGAAGGAAGGGTAGGCTACACCTTC.

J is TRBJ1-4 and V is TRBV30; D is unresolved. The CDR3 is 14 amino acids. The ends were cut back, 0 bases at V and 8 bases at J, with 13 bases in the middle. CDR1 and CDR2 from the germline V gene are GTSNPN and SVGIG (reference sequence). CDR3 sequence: CAWSVPTPGEKLFF. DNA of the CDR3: TGTGCCTGGAGTGTGCCGACCCCGGGGGAAAAACTGTTTTTT.

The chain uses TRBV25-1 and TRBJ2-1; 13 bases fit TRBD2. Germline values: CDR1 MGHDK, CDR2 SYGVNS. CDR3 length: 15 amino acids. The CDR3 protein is CVGRMGLAGKDEQFF. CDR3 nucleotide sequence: TGTGTCGGCAGAATGGGACTAGCGGGAAAGGATGAGCAGTTCTTC.

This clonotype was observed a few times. CDR3: CASSLTVAVVGSGANVLTF. The CDR3 coding sequence is TGTGCCAGCAGCTTGACAGTGGCAGTGGTGGGCTCTGGGGCCAACGTCCTGACTTTC. The V gene is TRBV7-9, the J gene TRBJ2-6; D might be TRBD1 (5 bases). The CDR3 is 19 residues long. The germline gives CDR1 SEHNR, CDR2 FQNEAQ (reference sequence). V gave up 3 bases and J gave up 0 bases, with 18 bases separating them.

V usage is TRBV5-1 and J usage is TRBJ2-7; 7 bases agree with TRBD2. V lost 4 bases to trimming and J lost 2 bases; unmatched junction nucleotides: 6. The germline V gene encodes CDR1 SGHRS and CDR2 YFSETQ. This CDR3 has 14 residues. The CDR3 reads CASSPGTTAYEQYF. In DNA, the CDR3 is TGCGCCAGCAGCCCCGGGACTACAGCCTACGAGCAGTACTTC.

The CDR3 coding sequence is TGTGCCAGCAGCTTGATAGGGGAGGATAATGGCTACACCTTC. Translation gives CASSLIGEDNGYTF. The chain couples TRBV7-2 to TRBJ1-2; maybe TRBD1 (5 bases). V was shortened by 3 bases and J by 6 bases, with 14 bases between the two germline ends. CDR1 SGHTA and CDR2 FQGNSA come from the germline V gene. CDR3 length: 14 amino acids.

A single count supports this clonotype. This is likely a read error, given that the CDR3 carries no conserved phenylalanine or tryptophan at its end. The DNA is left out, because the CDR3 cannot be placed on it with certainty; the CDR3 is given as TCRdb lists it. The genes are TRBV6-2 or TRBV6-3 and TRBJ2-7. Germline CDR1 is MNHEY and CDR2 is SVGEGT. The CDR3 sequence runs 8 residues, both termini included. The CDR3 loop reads CASRPQVG.

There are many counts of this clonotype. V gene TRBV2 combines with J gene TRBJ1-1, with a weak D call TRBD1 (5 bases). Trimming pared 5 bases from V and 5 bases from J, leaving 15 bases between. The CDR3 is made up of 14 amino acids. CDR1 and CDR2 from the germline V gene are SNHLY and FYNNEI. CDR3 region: CASSSHLRGTEAFF. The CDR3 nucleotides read TGTGCCAGCAGTTCACACCTCCGGGGGACTGAAGCTTTCTTT.

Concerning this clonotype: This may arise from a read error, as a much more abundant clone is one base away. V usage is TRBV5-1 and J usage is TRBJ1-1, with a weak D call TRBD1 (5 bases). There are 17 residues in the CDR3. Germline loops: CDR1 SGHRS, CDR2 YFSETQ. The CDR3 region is CAGSYPREKAQNTEAFF. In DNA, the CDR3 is TGCGCCGGCAGCTACCCCAGGGAAAAGGCGCAGAACACTGAAGCTTTCTTT.

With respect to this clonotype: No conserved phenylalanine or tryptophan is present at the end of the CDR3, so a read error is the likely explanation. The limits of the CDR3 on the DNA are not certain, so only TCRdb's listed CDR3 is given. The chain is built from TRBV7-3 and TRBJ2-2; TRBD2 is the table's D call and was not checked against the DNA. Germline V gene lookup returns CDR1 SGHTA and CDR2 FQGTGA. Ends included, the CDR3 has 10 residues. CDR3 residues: CASSLQPGLA.

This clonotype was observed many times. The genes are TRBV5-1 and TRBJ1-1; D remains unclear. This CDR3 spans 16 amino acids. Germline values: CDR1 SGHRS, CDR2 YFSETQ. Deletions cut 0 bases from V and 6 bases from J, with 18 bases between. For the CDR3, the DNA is TGCGCCAGCAGCTTGGTGGACGGTTTTGGTCGCGCTGAAGCTTTCTTT. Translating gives CASSLVDGFGRAEAFF.

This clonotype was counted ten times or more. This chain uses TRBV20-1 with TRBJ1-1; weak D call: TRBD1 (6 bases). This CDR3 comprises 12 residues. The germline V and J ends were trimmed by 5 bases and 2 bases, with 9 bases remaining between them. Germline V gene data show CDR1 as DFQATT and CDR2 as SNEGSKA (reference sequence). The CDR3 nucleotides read TGCAGTGCTCCGACAGGTAACACTGAAGCTTTCTTT. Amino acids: CSAPTGNTEAFF.

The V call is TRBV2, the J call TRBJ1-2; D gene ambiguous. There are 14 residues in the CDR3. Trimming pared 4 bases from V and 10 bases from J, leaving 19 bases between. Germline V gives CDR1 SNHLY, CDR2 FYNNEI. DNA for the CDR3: TGTGCCAGCAGTGGGGTTACAGCGGGATTGACCTACACCTTC. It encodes CASSGVTAGLTYTF.

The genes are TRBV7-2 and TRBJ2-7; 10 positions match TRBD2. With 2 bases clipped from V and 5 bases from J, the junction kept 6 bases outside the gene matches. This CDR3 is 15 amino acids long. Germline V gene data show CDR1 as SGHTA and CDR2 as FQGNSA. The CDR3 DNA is TGTGCCAGCAGCTTACGCCTAGCGGGAGCTGACGAGCAGTACTTC. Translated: CASSLRLAGADEQYF.

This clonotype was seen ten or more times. CDR3 sequence reads: CASSYPQGQYF. The CDR3, as DNA: TGTGCCAGCAGTTACCCCCAGGGGCAGTACTTC. The chain couples TRBV6-2 or TRBV6-3 to TRBJ2-7; D perhaps matches TRBD1 (5 bases). This CDR3 region has 11 residues. CDR1 and CDR2 (germline): MNHEY, SVGEGT. V was trimmed by 2 bases and J by 9 bases, leaving 8 bases between them.

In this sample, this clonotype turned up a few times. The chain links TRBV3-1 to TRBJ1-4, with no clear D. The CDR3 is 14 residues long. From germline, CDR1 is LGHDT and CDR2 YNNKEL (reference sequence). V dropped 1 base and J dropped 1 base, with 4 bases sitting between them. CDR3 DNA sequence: TGTGCCAGCAGCCAAGCCATAACTAATGAAAAACTGTTTTTT. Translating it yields CASSQAITNEKLFF. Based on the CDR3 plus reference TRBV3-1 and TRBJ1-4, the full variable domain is DTAVSQTPKYLVTQMGNDKSIKCEQNLGHDTMYWYKQDSKKFLKIMFSYNNKELIINETVPNRFSPKSPDKAHLNLHINSLELGDSAVYFCASSQAITNEKLFFGSGTQLSVL.

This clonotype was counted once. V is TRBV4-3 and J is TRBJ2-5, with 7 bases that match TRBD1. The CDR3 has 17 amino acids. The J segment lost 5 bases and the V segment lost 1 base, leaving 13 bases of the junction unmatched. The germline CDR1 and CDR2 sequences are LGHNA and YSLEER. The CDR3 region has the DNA TGCGCCAGCAGCCAAGTACAGGGGCGCGACACCGGGGAGACCCAGTACTTC. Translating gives CASSQVQGRDTGETQYF.

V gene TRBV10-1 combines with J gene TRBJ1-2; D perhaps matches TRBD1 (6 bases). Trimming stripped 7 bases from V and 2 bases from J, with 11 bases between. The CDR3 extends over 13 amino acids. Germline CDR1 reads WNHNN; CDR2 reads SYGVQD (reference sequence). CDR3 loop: CASTLTGNYGYTF. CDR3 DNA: TGCGCCAGCACGTTGACAGGAAACTATGGCTACACCTTC.

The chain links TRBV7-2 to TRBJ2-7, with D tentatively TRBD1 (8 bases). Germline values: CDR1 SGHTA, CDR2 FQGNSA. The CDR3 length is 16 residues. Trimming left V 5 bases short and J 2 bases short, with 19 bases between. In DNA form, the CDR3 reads TGTGCCAGCAGCATGGGGGGGACAGGAAGTCCCTACGAGCAGTACTTC. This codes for CASSMGGTGSPYEQYF.

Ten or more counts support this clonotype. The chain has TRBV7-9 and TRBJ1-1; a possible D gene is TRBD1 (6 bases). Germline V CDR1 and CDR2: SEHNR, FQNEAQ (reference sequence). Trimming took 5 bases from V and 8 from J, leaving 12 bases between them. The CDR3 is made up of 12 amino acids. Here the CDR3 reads CASSPRDREAFF. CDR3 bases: TGTGCCAGCAGCCCCCGAGACAGGGAAGCTTTCTTT.

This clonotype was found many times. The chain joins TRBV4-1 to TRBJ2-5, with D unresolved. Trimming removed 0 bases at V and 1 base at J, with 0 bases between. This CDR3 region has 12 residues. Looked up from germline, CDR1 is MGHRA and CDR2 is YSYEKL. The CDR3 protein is CASSQDQETQYF. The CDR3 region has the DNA TGCGCCAGCAGCCAAGACCAAGAGACCCAGTACTTC.